The 2 T cell receptor beta chains listed next were all sequenced from one sample in a study of OX40 agonist ivuxolimab in advanced cancers. TCRdb keeps only in-frame clones here, not all; method: immunoSEQ multiplex PCR. The table lists over 80,000 clones, 85% to 90% of them singletons. The source was CD4+ or CD8+ T cells sorted from blood, collected in a trial of the OX40 agonist ivuxolimab. These receptors all stem from an adult with an advanced solid tumor such as melanoma, head and neck, liver or kidney cancer.

This clone was found a few times. The chain couples TRBV2 to TRBJ2-7; 9 bases line up with TRBD2. The trim removed 8 bases at V and 2 bases at J, leaving 7 bases unmatched. This CDR3 is 14 amino acids long. From germline, CDR1 is SNHLY and CDR2 FYNNEI. CDR3 DNA sequence: TGTGCCAGCGGAAAGACTAGCGGAACCTACGAGCAGTACTTC. Its protein product is CASGKTSGTYEQYF.

The chain carries TRBV5-1 and TRBJ2-3; D not certain. The ends were cut back, 6 bases at V and 3 bases at J, with 8 bases in the middle. CDR3 length: 12 amino acids. CDR1 is SGHRS, CDR2 YFSETQ, per germline. The CDR3 is CASIGRTDTQYF. Here the CDR3 DNA reads TGCGCCAGCATCGGAAGGACAGATACGCAGTATTTT. Full variable domain (rest looked up from reference TRBV5-1 and TRBJ2-3): KAGVTQTPRYLIKTRGQQVTLSCSPISGHRSVSWYQQTPGQGLQFLFEYFSETQRNKGNFPGRFSGRQFSNSRSEMNVSTLELGDSALYLCASIGRTDTQYFGPGTRLTVL.